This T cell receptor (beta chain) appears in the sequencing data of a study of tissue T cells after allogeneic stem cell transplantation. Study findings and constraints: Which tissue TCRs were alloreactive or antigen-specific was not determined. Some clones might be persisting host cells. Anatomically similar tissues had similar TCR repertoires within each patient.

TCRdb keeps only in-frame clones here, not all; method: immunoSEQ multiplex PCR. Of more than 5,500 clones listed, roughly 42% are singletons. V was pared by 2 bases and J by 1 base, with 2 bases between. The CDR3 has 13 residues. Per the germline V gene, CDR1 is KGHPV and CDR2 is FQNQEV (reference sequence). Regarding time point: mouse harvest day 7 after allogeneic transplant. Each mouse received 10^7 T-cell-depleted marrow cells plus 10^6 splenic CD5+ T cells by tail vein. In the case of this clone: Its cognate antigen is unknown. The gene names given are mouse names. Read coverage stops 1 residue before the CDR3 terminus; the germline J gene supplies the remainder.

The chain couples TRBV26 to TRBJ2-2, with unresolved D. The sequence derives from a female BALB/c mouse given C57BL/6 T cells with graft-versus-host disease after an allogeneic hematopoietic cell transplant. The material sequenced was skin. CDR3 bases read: TGTGCCAGCAGTCTGATAAACACCGGGCAGCTCTAC. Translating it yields CASSLINTGQLY. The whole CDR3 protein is CASSLINTGQLYF. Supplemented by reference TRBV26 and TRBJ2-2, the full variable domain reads NSKVIQTPRYLVKGQGQKAKMRCIPEKGHPVVFWYQQNKNNEFKFLINFQNQEVLQQIDMTEKRFSAECPSNSPCSLEIQSSEAGDSALYLCASSLINTGQLYFGEGSKLTVL.